This T cell receptor beta chain was captured by sequencing in a study of brain T cells in children with intractable seizures. The study, taken as a whole, reports: Absence of clones before surgery may stem from lower sequencing depth. Only CDR3 sequence similarity suggested viral specificity, without known HCMV serostatus.

With respect to this clone: As yet, its antigen is unknown.

This CDR3 has 13 amino acids. Trimming stripped 2 bases from V and 4 bases from J, with 8 bases between. The V gene's germline CDR1 is SGDLS and CDR2 YYNGEE. At least one anti-epileptic drug was given before surgery. Produced via immunoSEQ multiplex PCR; TCRdb's table is partial and in-frame only. Among fewer than 85,000 clones, about 92% were seen once, and the ten largest hold 1.5%. The sequence was obtained from a boy under three years old with tuberous sclerosis and intractable seizures. Sequencing was performed on peripheral blood, taken at surgery. V usage is TRBV9 and J usage is TRBJ2-3; D is undetermined. CDR3: CASSVRNSDTQYF. The DNA of the CDR3 is TGTGCCAGCAGCGTTAGGAACTCAGATACGCAGTATTTT. Filled out from reference TRBV9 and TRBJ2-3, the complete variable domain reads DSGVTQTPKHLITATGQRVTLRCSPRSGDLSVYWYQQSLDQGLQFLIQYYNGEERAKGNILERFSAQQFPDLHSELNLSSLELGDSALYFCASSVRNSDTQYFGPGTRLTVL.